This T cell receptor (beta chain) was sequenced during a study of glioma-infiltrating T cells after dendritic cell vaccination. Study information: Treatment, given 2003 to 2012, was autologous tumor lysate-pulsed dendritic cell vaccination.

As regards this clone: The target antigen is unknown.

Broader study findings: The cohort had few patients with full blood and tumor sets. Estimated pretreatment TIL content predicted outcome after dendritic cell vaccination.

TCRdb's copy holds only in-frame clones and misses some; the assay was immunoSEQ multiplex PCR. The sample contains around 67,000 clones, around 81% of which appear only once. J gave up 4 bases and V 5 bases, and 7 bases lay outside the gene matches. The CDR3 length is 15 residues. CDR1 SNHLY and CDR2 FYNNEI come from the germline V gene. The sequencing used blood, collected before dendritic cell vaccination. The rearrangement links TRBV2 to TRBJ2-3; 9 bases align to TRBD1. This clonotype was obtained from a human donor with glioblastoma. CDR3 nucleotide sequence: TGTGCCAGCAGTTTGGGACAGGGAAGCGCAGATACGCAGTATTTT. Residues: CASSLGQGSADTQYF.